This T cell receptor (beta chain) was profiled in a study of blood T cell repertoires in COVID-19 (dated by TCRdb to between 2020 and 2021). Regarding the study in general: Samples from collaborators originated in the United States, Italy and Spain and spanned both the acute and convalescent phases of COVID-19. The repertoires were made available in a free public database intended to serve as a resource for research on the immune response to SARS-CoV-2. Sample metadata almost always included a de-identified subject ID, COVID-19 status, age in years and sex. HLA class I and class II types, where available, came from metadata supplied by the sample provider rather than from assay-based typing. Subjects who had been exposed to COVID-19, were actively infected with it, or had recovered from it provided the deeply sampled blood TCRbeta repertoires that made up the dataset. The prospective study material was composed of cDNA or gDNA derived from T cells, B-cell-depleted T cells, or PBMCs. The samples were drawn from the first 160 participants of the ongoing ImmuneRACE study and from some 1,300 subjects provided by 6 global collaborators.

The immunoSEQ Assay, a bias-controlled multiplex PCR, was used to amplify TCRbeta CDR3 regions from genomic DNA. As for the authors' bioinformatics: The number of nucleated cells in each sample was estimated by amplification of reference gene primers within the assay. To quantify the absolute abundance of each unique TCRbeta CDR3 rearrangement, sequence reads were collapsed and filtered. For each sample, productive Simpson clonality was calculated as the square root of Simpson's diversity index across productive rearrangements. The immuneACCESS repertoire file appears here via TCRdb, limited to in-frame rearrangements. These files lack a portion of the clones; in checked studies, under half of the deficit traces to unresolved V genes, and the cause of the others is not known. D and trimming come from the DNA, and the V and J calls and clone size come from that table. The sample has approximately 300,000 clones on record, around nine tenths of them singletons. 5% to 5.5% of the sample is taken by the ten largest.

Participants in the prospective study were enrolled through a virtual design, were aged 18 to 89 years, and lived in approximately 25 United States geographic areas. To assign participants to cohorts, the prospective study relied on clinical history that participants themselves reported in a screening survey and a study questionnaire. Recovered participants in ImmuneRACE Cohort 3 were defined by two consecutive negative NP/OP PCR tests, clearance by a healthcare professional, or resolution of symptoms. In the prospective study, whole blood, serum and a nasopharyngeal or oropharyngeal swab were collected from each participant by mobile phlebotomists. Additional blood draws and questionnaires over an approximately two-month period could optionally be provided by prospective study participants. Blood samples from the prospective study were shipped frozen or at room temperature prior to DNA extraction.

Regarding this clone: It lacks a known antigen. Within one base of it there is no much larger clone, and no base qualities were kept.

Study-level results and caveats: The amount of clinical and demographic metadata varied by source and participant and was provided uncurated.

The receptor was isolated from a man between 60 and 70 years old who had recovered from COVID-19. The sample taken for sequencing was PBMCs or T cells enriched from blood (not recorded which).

This receptor has the CDR3 CASSPSVEMNTEAFF. In nucleotide form, the sequence is TGTGCCAGCTCACCATCGGTCGAGATGAACACTGAAGCTTTCTTT. The chain couples TRBV18 to TRBJ1-1, with no D gene named confidently. The CDR3, cysteine through phenylalanine, is 15 amino acids long. Only CDR3 DNA is held: 45 bases, read in frame from base 1. V was cut back by 2 bases and J by 0 bases, leaving a gap of 10 bases between them. CDR1 and CDR2 are drawn from the germline V gene: KGHSH, LQKENI.